This T cell receptor (beta chain) was documented in a study of CD8 T cells in Susac syndrome. The germline V gene has CDR1 MDHEN and CDR2 SYDVKM. The V gene lost 6 bases and the J gene lost 4 bases, with 13 bases spanning the gap. The CDR3 is 14 amino acids. There are a few counts of this clonotype. A quantity of about 0.45 to 1 ug RNA underwent reverse transcription using random hexamers. Multiplex PCR with immunoSEQ amplified the TCR beta CDR3 across 54 Vbeta and 13 Jbeta. One entry per CDR3 protein, called by TCRdb with MiXCR from the immunoSEQ multiplex PCR reads. The sample has around 130,000 distinct CDR3 sequences, approximately 90% seen once.

V usage is TRBV28 and J usage is TRBJ2-1, with no clear D. Sequenced input: CD8+ T cells from PBMCs. This receptor was identified in a human donor with multiple sclerosis. The CDR3 DNA reads as TGTGCCAGCAGCCCCGGAGTCAGTTACAATGAGCAGTTCTTC. Translation gives CASSPGVSYNEQFF.